These 9 T cell receptor beta chains came from one sample sequenced in a study of vaccination effects on CD4 cells after COVID-19. Their antigens remain unidentified. Viral peptide pools were used in the ViraFEST assay to expand antigen-specific CD4+ T cells, and sequencing came afterward. Following 10 days of culture, CD4+ T cells were isolated. The study found no prior SARS-CoV-2 infection in the vaccine recipients, who tested negative for nucleocapsid antibodies. Using immunoSEQ multiplex PCR, the repertoire was profiled, and TCRdb retains in-frame clones only, with some absent. The data show fewer than 30,000 clones, around three quarters seen once. Sequenced material: CD4+ T cells from PBMCs cultured with SARS-CoV-2 spike peptides, taken before COVID-19 vaccination. The origin of the receptors is a human donor who received a COVID-19 vaccine.

The V call is TRBV6-5, the J call TRBJ2-7; unclear D gene. The V gene lost 10 bases and the J gene lost 2 bases, with 15 bases spanning the gap. Germline V gene lookup returns CDR1 MNHEY and CDR2 SVGAGI. The CDR3 consists of 13 residues. CDR3 protein: CATTRWGTYEQYF. CDR3 DNA: TGTGCCACGACACGATGGGGTACCTACGAGCAGTACTTC.

The table lists this clone with a count of one. This rearrangement joins TRBV18 to TRBJ1-4; D is unclear. The V end lost 2 bases, the J end lost 3 bases, and 10 bases lay between the germline ends. The CDR3 has 15 residues. Germline CDR1 and CDR2: KGHSH and LQKENI. In DNA form, the CDR3 reads TGTGCCAGCTCACCAAGAGAGGGCTCTAATGAAAAACTGTTTTTT. As protein: CASSPREGSNEKLFF.

The V gene is TRBV2, the J gene TRBJ1-2; a possible D gene is TRBD1 (5 bases). Germline V gene sequence: CDR1 SNHLY, CDR2 FYNNEI. Trimming shortened V by 1 base and J by 4 bases, and 10 bases separated the two germline ends. CDR3 length: 14 amino acids. Here the CDR3 reads CASSEDGAVYGYTF. The DNA for the CDR3 is TGTGCCAGCAGTGAAGATGGGGCAGTCTATGGCTACACCTTC.

The rearrangement links TRBV24-1 to TRBJ2-2; 8 bases are shared with TRBD1. The CDR3 is 17 residues long. Germline V gene lookup returns CDR1 KGHDR and CDR2 SFDVKD. Unmatched junction bases numbered 8, after V lost 5 bases and J lost 1 base. This chain's CDR3 is CATSALPGQENTGELFF. As DNA, the CDR3 is TGTGCCACCAGTGCCCTGCCGGGACAGGAGAACACCGGGGAGCTGTTTTTT.

CDR3 nucleotides: TGCGCCAGCAGCTTAGCGGGGGGCATACAAGAGACCCAGTACTTC. Its translation: CASSLAGGIQETQYF. The chain is built from TRBV4-1 and TRBJ2-5; 10 bases agree with TRBD2. The V gene end was trimmed by 5 bases and the J gene end by 2 bases; junction bases not matched to a gene: 5. Germline values: CDR1 MGHRA, CDR2 YSYEKL. CDR3 length equals 15 residues.

The chain has TRBV7-2 and TRBJ2-5; TRBD2 matches at 13 bases. The CDR3 has 16 residues. The germline V gene encodes CDR1 SGHTA and CDR2 FQGNSA. V dropped 1 base and J dropped 3; count of bases not matched to a gene: 2. The CDR3: CASSLVGLAGEETQYF. In nucleotides, the CDR3 is TGTGCCAGCAGCTTAGTTGGACTAGCGGGGGAAGAGACCCAGTACTTC.

The chain has TRBV19 and TRBJ1-6; D unclear. This CDR3 contains 13 residues. V lost 5 bases and J 8 bases, leaving 10 bases between the germline ends. Germline CDR1 reads LNHDA; CDR2 reads SQIVND (reference sequence). Here the CDR3 reads CASSLGSDSPLHF. Written as DNA, the CDR3 is TGTGCCAGTAGTCTCGGGAGCGATTCACCCCTCCACTTT.

This rearrangement joins TRBV7-9 to TRBJ1-1, with a weak D call TRBD1 (6 bases). Trimming removed 2 bases at V and 4 bases at J, with 17 bases between. CDR1 and CDR2 from the germline V gene are SEHNR and FQNEAQ (reference sequence). This CDR3 has 16 residues. CDR3 residues: CASSLYAGARGTEAFF. In DNA form, the CDR3 reads TGTGCCAGCAGCTTATACGCAGGGGCCAGGGGCACTGAAGCTTTCTTT.

This chain links TRBV19 with TRBJ2-3; possibly TRBD2 for D (7 bases). This CDR3 contains 17 residues. The V gene lost 8 bases and the J gene lost 0 bases, with 21 bases spanning the gap. Germline CDR1 reads LNHDA; CDR2 reads SQIVND (reference sequence). The CDR3 DNA reads as TGTGCCAGTCCTAGTTCATGGGGGGGACAAAGCACAGATACGCAGTATTTT. Its translation: CASPSSWGGQSTDTQYF.